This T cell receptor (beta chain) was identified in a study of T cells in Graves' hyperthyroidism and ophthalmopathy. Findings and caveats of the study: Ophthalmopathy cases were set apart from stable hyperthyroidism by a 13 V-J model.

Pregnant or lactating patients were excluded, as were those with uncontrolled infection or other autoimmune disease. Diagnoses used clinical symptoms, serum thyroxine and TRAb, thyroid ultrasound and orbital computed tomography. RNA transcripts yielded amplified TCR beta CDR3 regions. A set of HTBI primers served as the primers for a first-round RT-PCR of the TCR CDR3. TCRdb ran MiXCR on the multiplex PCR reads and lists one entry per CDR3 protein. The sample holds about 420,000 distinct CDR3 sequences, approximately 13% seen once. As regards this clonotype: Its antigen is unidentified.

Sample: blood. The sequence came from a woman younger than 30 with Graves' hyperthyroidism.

CDR3 sequence (DNA): TGTGCCAGCAGCTCCGGGACCGTATACAATGAGCAGTTCTTC. Encoded protein: CASSSGTVYNEQFF. The chain combines TRBV6-2 or TRBV6-3 with TRBJ2-1, with D possibly called TRBD1 or TRBD2 (5 bases each). CDR1 is MNHEY and CDR2 is SVGEGT in the germline V gene. The CDR3 totals 14 residues. The V and J ends lost 6 bases and 4 bases respectively, with 13 bases between them.